The entry below describes one T cell receptor beta chain. These data are taken from a study of blood T cell repertoires in COVID-19. Study-level background: Donors in the United States, Italy and Spain gave samples during acute or convalescent COVID-19. Nucleic acid was either cDNA or gDNA, and it came from T cells, B-cell-depleted T cells, or PBMCs.

Under the authors' procedure: Nucleated cell number was recorded as an estimate derived from reference gene primer amplification. Some clones are missing from TCRdb's copy, which holds only in-frame ones; the method was immunoSEQ multiplex PCR. V and J calls and clone size are given by that table; D and trimming were obtained from the DNA. The repertoire holds roughly 150,000 clones, 70% to 90% seen once, with more than 25% in the top ten. V trimming: 0 bases; J trimming: 8 bases; junction bases outside the gene matches: 10. Germline V lookup: CDR1 SGHRS, CDR2 YFSETQ. The CDR3 totals 17 residues. The chain has TRBV5-1 and TRBJ1-6, with TRBD1 identical over 8 bases. The specimen sequenced was peripheral blood. The TCR was taken from a human donor in a cohort sampled during active COVID-19. The CDR3 here is CASSLARKTGADSPLHF. The CDR3 coding sequence is TGCGCCAGCAGCTTGGCCCGGAAGACAGGGGCCGATTCACCCCTCCACTTT.